This passage covers 24 T cell receptor beta chains from one sample sequenced in a study of blood T cell repertoires in COVID-19. The table came from immunoSEQ multiplex PCR; TCRdb's copy has only in-frame clones and leaves some out. The data hold about 24,000 clones, with roughly 90% observed a single time. Sequencing was performed on peripheral blood. The receptors stem from a woman aged 70 to 79 with active COVID-19.

This clone has only a few counts. The chain has TRBV3-1 (or the pseudogene TRBV3-2) and TRBJ1-1; TRBD1 matches at 10 bases. The germline V gene encodes CDR1 LGHDT and CDR2 YNNKEL (reference sequence). J was trimmed by 4 bases and V by 3 bases; bases with no gene match: 5. This CDR3 has 15 residues. CDR3 DNA sequence: TGTGCCAGCAGCCAGTGGACAGGGGGTAGCACTGAAGCTTTCTTT. This sequence encodes CASSQWTGGSTEAFF.

This chain joins TRBV5-1 and TRBJ2-3, with D hard to call. The V and J ends lost 0 bases and 4 bases respectively, with 21 bases between them. The CDR3 has 18 residues. CDR1 is SGHRS, CDR2 YFSETQ, per germline. As DNA, the CDR3 is TGCGCCAGCAGCTTGGGGCCTGGGCCTCCTCTTGCCCCAGATACGCAGTATTTT. Its translation is CASSLGPGPPLAPDTQYF.

V is TRBV7-6 and J is TRBJ1-1; unclear D gene. CDR1 and CDR2 from the germline V gene are SGHVS and FNYEAQ. The CDR3 runs 13 residues. The V and J ends lost 5 bases and 2 bases respectively, with 9 bases between them. The CDR3 nucleotides are TGTGCCAGCAGCGCTACCGTTAACACTGAAGCTTTCTTT. Encoded protein: CASSATVNTEAFF. Complete variable domain (other parts from reference TRBV7-6 and TRBJ1-1): GAGVSQSPRYKVTKRGQDVALRCDPISGHVSLYWYRQALGQGPEFLTYFNYEAQQDKSGLPNDRFSAERPEGSISTLTIQRTEQRDSAMYRCASSATVNTEAFFGQGTRLTVV.

This chain joins TRBV12-3 or TRBV12-4 and TRBJ1-6; D gene uncertain. The CDR3 loop spans 12 amino acids. Trimming removed 3 bases from V and 14 bases from J, with 11 bases in between. CDR3 bases: TGTGCCAGCAGTTTCTACCCTGACACCCTCCACTTT. Translating it yields CASSFYPDTLHF.

This sequence joins TRBV7-2 and TRBJ2-3; 10 bases line up with TRBD2. Germline loops: CDR1 SGHTA, CDR2 FQGNSA. The trim removed 5 bases at V and 6 bases at J, leaving 11 bases unmatched. This CDR3 has 16 amino acids. CDR3 in DNA: TGTGCCAGCAGCCAACTAGCGGGGAGACCTCCGGATACGCAGTATTTT. It translates to CASSQLAGRPPDTQYF. The full variable domain, with the rest looked up from reference TRBV7-2 and TRBJ2-3, is GAGVSQSPSNKVTEKGKDVELRCDPISGHTALYWYRQSLGQGLEFLIYFQGNSAPDKSGLPSDRFSAERTGGSVSTLTIQRTQQEDSAVYLCASSQLAGRPPDTQYFGPGTRLTVL.

This clone was found once. V and J are TRBV7-2 and TRBJ2-6, with a weak D call TRBD1 (5 bases). Between the trimmed V and J ends, which lost 5 bases and 0 bases, there was a span of 20 bases. Germline values: CDR1 SGHTA, CDR2 FQGNSA. The CDR3 is 19 residues long. CDR3 region: CASSPPRVEFYSGANVLTF. Written as DNA, the CDR3 is TGTGCCAGCAGCCCTCCCAGGGTGGAATTTTACTCTGGGGCCAACGTCCTGACTTTC.

This clone was detected only once. V gene TRBV4-3 combines with J gene TRBJ2-3; D perhaps matches TRBD2 (6 bases). This CDR3 is built from 16 residues. Per germline, CDR1 LGHNA and CDR2 YSLEER. V lost 0 bases to trimming and J lost 0 bases, with 10 bases between them. As DNA, the CDR3 is TGCGCCAGCAGCCAAGACGTACGGGGGAGCACAGATACGCAGTATTTT. This sequence encodes CASSQDVRGSTDTQYF.

V usage is TRBV5-5 and J usage is TRBJ2-7, with 10 positions matching TRBD2. Trimming at V came to 2 bases and at J to 0 bases, leaving 2 bases not matched to a gene. CDR3 length equals 15 residues. Germline CDR1 reads SGHKS; CDR2 reads YYEKEE (reference sequence). The CDR3 DNA reads as TGTGCCAGCAGCTTTAGCGGGGGGAACTCCTACGAGCAGTACTTC. Protein: CASSFSGGNSYEQYF.

CDR3 amino acids: CASSLDNINEQFF. The CDR3 region has the DNA TGTGCCAGCAGCCTGGACAACATCAATGAGCAGTTCTTC. V usage is TRBV3-1 (or the pseudogene TRBV3-2) and J usage is TRBJ2-1; perhaps TRBD1 as D (5 bases). The germline V and J ends were trimmed by 4 bases and 6 bases, with 10 bases remaining between them. Germline V gene data show CDR1 as LGHDT and CDR2 as YNNKEL (reference sequence). The CDR3 extends over 13 amino acids.

The V call is TRBV18, the J call TRBJ2-7; 9 nucleotides match TRBD1. The CDR3 spans 15 residues. Germline CDR1 KGHSH, CDR2 LQKENI. The J segment lost 1 base and the V segment lost 1 base, leaving 2 bases of the junction unmatched. The CDR3 nucleotides read TGTGCCAGCTCACCACTCGACAGGGGGTCCTACGAGCAGTACTTC. It codes for CASSPLDRGSYEQYF.

The rearrangement links TRBV6-2 or TRBV6-3 to TRBJ2-1; TRBD2 agrees at 7 bases. V was pared by 0 bases and J by 3 bases, with 8 bases of the junction left unmatched. This CDR3 region has 17 residues. Germline V CDR1 and CDR2: MNHEY, SVGEGT. The CDR3 reads CASSYSPPGGIYNEQFF. CDR3 nucleotide sequence: TGTGCCAGCAGTTACTCTCCACCCGGGGGGATCTACAATGAGCAGTTCTTC.

This chain joins TRBV6-6 and TRBJ1-1; tentatively, D is TRBD1 (6 bases). The CDR3 covers 12 residues. The germline V gene encodes CDR1 MNHNY and CDR2 SVGAGI (reference sequence). V lost 0 bases and J lost 7, with 6 bases in between. The CDR3 loop reads CASSYSGGEAFF. CDR3 nucleotides: TGTGCCAGCAGTTACTCAGGGGGTGAAGCTTTCTTT.

This sequence joins TRBV7-2 and TRBJ1-4; TRBD1 agrees at 11 bases. The CDR3 is 16 amino acids. Unmatched junction bases numbered 3, after V lost 5 bases and J lost 1 base. Germline-derived CDR1 and CDR2 are SGHTA and FQGNSA. CDR3 DNA: TGTGCCAGCAGCACGGGACAGGGGGTAACTAATGAAAAACTGTTTTTT. Its translation: CASSTGQGVTNEKLFF.

The chain joins TRBV4-3 to TRBJ2-2; 7 nucleotides align to TRBD1. The CDR3 loop spans 16 amino acids. Germline lookup yields CDR1 LGHNA and CDR2 YSLEER. Unmatched junction bases numbered 3, after V lost 2 bases and J lost 0 bases. The CDR3 sequence: CASSQQTGANTGELFF. CDR3 coding DNA: TGCGCCAGCAGCCAACAAACAGGGGCGAACACCGGGGAGCTGTTTTTT.

The chain carries TRBV18 and TRBJ1-5; D gene ambiguous. The CDR3 has 12 residues. Germline CDR1 and CDR2: KGHSH and LQKENI. Trimming took off 4 bases at V and 7 bases at J, with 8 bases between the two ends. The CDR3 loop is CASSLEEQPQHF. DNA of the CDR3: TGTGCCAGCTCACTAGAGGAGCAGCCCCAGCATTTT.

This chain connects TRBV18 to TRBJ2-5; D is possibly TRBD2 (5 bases). Between the trimmed V and J ends, which lost 3 bases and 2 bases, there was a span of 10 bases. Germline CDR1 KGHSH, CDR2 LQKENI. CDR3 size: 14 residues. The chain's CDR3 is CASSPLGAQETQYF. As DNA, the CDR3 is TGTGCCAGCTCACCTCTGGGAGCACAAGAGACCCAGTACTTC. The variable domain in full, with the rest retrieved from reference TRBV18 and TRBJ2-5, is NAGVMQNPRHLVRRRGQEARLRCSPMKGHSHVYWYRQLPEEGLKFMVYLQKENIIDESGMPKERFSAEFPKEGPSILRIQQVVRGDSAAYFCASSPLGAQETQYFGPGTRLLVL.

This chain joins TRBV15 and TRBJ1-2; D remains unclear. The CDR3 contains 16 residues. Germline V gene data show CDR1 as LNHNV and CDR2 as YYDKDF (reference sequence). Trimming pared 0 bases from V and 0 bases from J, leaving 11 bases between. The CDR3 nucleotides read TGTGCCACCAGCAGAGAATTACAAACGACTAACTATGGCTACACCTTC. Translated: CATSRELQTTNYGYTF.

The rearrangement uses TRBV24-1 and TRBJ1-5; a possible D gene is TRBD1 (5 bases). This CDR3 contains 14 residues. V was trimmed by 5 bases and J by 3 bases, leaving 10 bases between them. Germline lookup yields CDR1 KGHDR and CDR2 SFDVKD. This chain's CDR3 is CATSGRGDNQPQHF. The CDR3 region has the DNA TGTGCCACCAGTGGGAGGGGAGACAATCAGCCCCAGCATTTT.

The chain couples TRBV7-2 to TRBJ1-2; unclear D gene. The V end was cut by 1 base, the J end by 4 bases, with 4 bases between. The germline V gene has CDR1 SGHTA and CDR2 FQGNSA. The CDR3 is 12 residues long. The CDR3 here is CASSLEPYGYTF. The CDR3 coding sequence is TGTGCCAGCAGCTTAGAGCCCTATGGCTACACCTTC.

The chain recombines TRBV4-2 with TRBJ2-1; TRBD2 aligns across 7 bases. The J segment lost 0 bases and the V segment lost 0 bases, leaving 2 bases of the junction unmatched. Germline V gene sequence: CDR1 LGHNA, CDR2 YNFKEQ. CDR3 length: 16 amino acids. The CDR3 spells CASSQEGGGSYNEQFF. CDR3 nucleotide sequence: TGTGCCAGCAGCCAAGAGGGGGGGGGCTCCTACAATGAGCAGTTCTTC.

The gene calls are TRBV3-1 (or the pseudogene TRBV3-2) and TRBJ1-1; no definite D call. CDR1 is LGHDT, CDR2 YNNKEL, per germline (reference sequence). Trimming pared 0 bases from V and 0 bases from J, leaving 8 bases between. This CDR3 has 15 amino acids. Here the CDR3 reads CASSQEVRLNTEAFF. CDR3 sequence (DNA): TGTGCCAGCAGCCAAGAGGTCAGGCTGAACACTGAAGCTTTCTTT.

J is TRBJ2-3 and V is TRBV6-1, with no clear D. The germline V gene has CDR1 MNHNS and CDR2 SASEGT. Deletions cut 3 bases from V and 4 bases from J, with 14 bases between. CDR3 size: 15 residues. The CDR3 nucleotides are TGTGCCAGCAGTGAGACACCCGCCGATTCAGATACGCAGTATTTT. It is translated as CASSETPADSDTQYF.

The chain employs TRBV5-4 and TRBJ2-1; the match to TRBD2 covers 11 bases. Germline values: CDR1 SGHNT, CDR2 YYREEE (reference sequence). This CDR3 has 15 amino acids. Unmatched junction bases numbered 6, after V lost 0 bases and J lost 10 bases. CDR3 sequence: CASSLVAGGPGEQFF. CDR3 DNA sequence: TGTGCCAGCAGCTTGGTAGCGGGGGGGCCGGGGGAGCAGTTCTTC.

This clone was seen just once. The rearrangement joins TRBV24-1 to TRBJ2-5; 7 bases map to TRBD2. The germline CDR1 and CDR2 sequences are KGHDR and SFDVKD. Trimming took 2 bases from V and 1 from J; bases not matched to a gene: 12. This CDR3 comprises 18 residues. In DNA, the CDR3 is TGTGCCACCAGTGATTCGAGCGGGACTCCCCGGACCCAAGAGACCCAGTACTTC. As protein: CATSDSSGTPRTQETQYF.